The 15 T cell receptor beta chains listed next were all sequenced from one sample in a study of OX40 agonist ivuxolimab in advanced cancers. Profiled with immunoSEQ multiplex PCR; TCRdb holds only in-frame clones, not every one. The sample contains over 55,000 clones, approximately 80% of which appear only once. The material was CD4+ or CD8+ T cells sorted from blood, obtained in a trial of the OX40 agonist ivuxolimab. Every receptor here comes from an adult with an advanced solid tumor such as melanoma, head and neck, liver or kidney cancer.

The V gene is TRBV15, the J gene TRBJ1-5; D is unresolved. V was trimmed by 1 base and J by 5 bases, leaving 6 bases between them. Germline V gene lookup returns CDR1 LNHNV and CDR2 YYDKDF (reference sequence). This CDR3 spans 13 amino acids. DNA of the CDR3: TGTGCCACCAGCAGAGGGCAATATCAGCCCCAGCATTTT. It specifies CATSRGQYQPQHF.

The V and J genes are TRBV23-1 and TRBJ2-7, with D hard to call. TRBV23-1 is annotated as an ORF whose role is uncertain. The CDR3 is 13 residues long. The ends were cut back, 6 bases at V and 1 base at J, with 10 bases in the middle. For the CDR3, the DNA is TGCGCCAGCAGCCCCACTCTATCCTACGAGCAGTACGTC. As protein: CASSPTLSYEQYV.

This chain uses TRBV6-1 with TRBJ1-4; D unresolved. Trimming cost V 10 bases and J 5 bases, with 11 bases left between them. Germline CDR1 reads MNHNS; CDR2 reads SASEGT. CDR3 size: 12 residues. The CDR3: CATDPGNEKLFF. The CDR3 nucleotides are TGTGCCACCGATCCCGGGAATGAAAAACTGTTTTTT.

This clone has only one observation. The chain uses TRBV6-5 and TRBJ1-1; D not certain. Trimming removed 1 base from V and 10 bases from J, with 16 bases in between. Germline CDR1 is MNHEY and CDR2 is SVGAGI. The CDR3 length is 14 residues. The CDR3 DNA reads as TGTGCCAGCAGTTACTTGGACCGCGTTGGGGTAGCTTTCTTT. Its protein product is CASSYLDRVGVAFF.

The chain combines TRBV5-4 with TRBJ2-2; 7 nucleotides match TRBD2. V trimming: 3 bases; J trimming: 3 bases; junction bases outside the gene matches: 8. This CDR3 comprises 16 residues. Germline assignment: CDR1 SGHNT and CDR2 YYREEE (reference sequence). The CDR3 DNA sequence: TGTGCCAGCAGCTCCGGAGCGGGGACCGACACCGGGGAGCTGTTTTTT. Translation: CASSSGAGTDTGELFF.

Comments on this clone: Other DNA sequences of this sample code for an identical CDR3. The chain recombines TRBV5-1 with TRBJ2-5, with unresolved D. Germline values: CDR1 SGHRS, CDR2 YFSETQ. CDR3 size: 15 residues. Trimming removed 0 bases from V and 1 base from J, with 10 bases in between. In nucleotides, the CDR3 is TGCGCCAGCAGCTTGGCCCCGGCTGGCCAAGAGACCCAGTACTTC. It encodes CASSLAPAGQETQYF.

For this clone: Because the CDR3's place on the DNA is in doubt, the DNA is left out and the CDR3 is given as listed by TCRdb. The chain carries TRBV18 and TRBJ2-2; the table's D call, TRBD2, was not checked against the DNA. The CDR3 sequence runs 17 residues, both termini included. Germline values: CDR1 KGHSH, CDR2 LQKENI. This chain's CDR3 is CASSPSVRFGDTGELFF.

This clone was seen more than once but under ten times. The V gene is TRBV4-3, the J gene TRBJ2-5; 7 bases are a match to TRBD1. The CDR3 totals 15 residues. Trimming took 5 bases from V and 1 from J; bases not matched to a gene: 7. Germline V gene lookup returns CDR1 LGHNA and CDR2 YSLEER. The CDR3 loop is CASSSRGGGQETQYF. The DNA of the CDR3 is TGCGCCAGCAGCTCGAGAGGGGGCGGCCAAGAGACCCAGTACTTC.

CDR3 in amino acids: CASSLGSYNEQFF. CDR3 in DNA: TGCGCCAGCAGCTTGGGCTCCTACAATGAGCAGTTCTTC. The V gene is TRBV5-1, the J gene TRBJ2-1; D is unresolved. The CDR3 is made up of 13 amino acids. The ends were cut back, 0 bases at V and 0 bases at J, with 1 base in the middle. CDR1 is SGHRS, CDR2 YFSETQ, per germline.

The chain uses TRBV5-1 and TRBJ1-1, with 8 bases fitting TRBD1. CDR1 is SGHRS and CDR2 is YFSETQ in the germline V gene. The CDR3 extends over 13 amino acids. V shed 5 bases, J shed 4 bases, and the junction held 4 bases outside the gene matches. The CDR3 spells CASRTQGGTEAFF. CDR3 sequence (DNA): TGCGCCAGCAGAACACAGGGGGGCACTGAAGCTTTCTTT. The full variable domain, rest sourced from reference TRBV5-1 and TRBJ1-1, is KAGVTQTPRYLIKTRGQQVTLSCSPISGHRSVSWYQQTPGQGLQFLFEYFSETQRNKGNFPGRFSGRQFSNSRSEMNVSTLELGDSALYLCASRTQGGTEAFFGQGTRLTVV.

In its sample, this clone was seen once. The V and J genes are TRBV5-1 and TRBJ1-1, with 8 positions matching TRBD1. Trimming removed 1 base from V and 10 bases from J; junction bases left unmatched: 6. The V gene's germline CDR1 is SGHRS and CDR2 YFSETQ. The CDR3 contains 13 residues. CDR3 DNA: TGCGCCAGCAGCTTGACGACAGGGGTTGGAGCTTTCTTT. Translating it yields CASSLTTGVGAFF.

The chain couples TRBV5-1 to TRBJ2-4; D unresolved. V was clipped by 2 bases and J by 0 bases, with 12 bases between them. The CDR3 is made up of 16 amino acids. Per germline, CDR1 SGHRS and CDR2 YFSETQ. CDR3 bases: TGCGCCAGCAGCTTCGAAGGGTTCCTAGCCAAAAACATTCAGTACTTC. This gives the protein CASSFEGFLAKNIQYF.

This chain uses TRBV11-3 with TRBJ1-3, with a weak D call TRBD1 (6 bases). CDR3 size: 15 residues. Germline CDR1 is SGHNT and CDR2 is YENEEA. V was clipped by 3 bases and J by 2 bases, with 11 bases between them. This CDR3 reads CASSLGASAGNTIYF. CDR3 coding DNA: TGTGCCAGCAGCTTGGGGGCCAGCGCTGGAAACACCATATATTTT.

This chain links TRBV10-3 with TRBJ2-3; 11 bases match TRBD2. The CDR3 runs to 16 residues. Losses at the gene ends were 6 bases for V and 3 bases for J; bases not matched to a gene: 8. Germline V gene sequence: CDR1 ENHRY, CDR2 SYGVKD. The chain's CDR3 is CAIRVSGRAITDTQYF. The CDR3 coding sequence is TGTGCCATCAGAGTTAGCGGGAGGGCCATAACAGATACGCAGTATTTT.

The chain uses TRBV5-4 and TRBJ1-1; TRBD1 matches at 7 bases. Trimming at V came to 6 bases and at J to 4 bases, leaving 6 bases not matched to a gene. Per the germline V gene, CDR1 is SGHNT and CDR2 is YYREEE (reference sequence). The CDR3 totals 13 residues. The CDR3 loop reads CASTAGGSTEAFF. CDR3 coding DNA: TGTGCCAGCACCGCAGGGGGTTCCACTGAAGCTTTCTTT.